This T cell receptor (beta chain) was recorded in a study of shared clonotypes between healthy human individuals. Unsorted samples drew genomic DNA from roughly 96 million PBMCs. The authors ran the assay at deep level. Only in-frame clones appear in the TCRdb table, and some are missing; sequencing was by immunoSEQ multiplex PCR. The repertoire includes roughly 450,000 clones, approximately 79% of them detected once, and 13% sits in the top ten. Trimming left V 0 bases short and J 0 bases short, with 10 bases between. Germline CDR1 is SGDLS and CDR2 is YYNGEE. The CDR3 is 15 amino acids. Sequencing was carried out using PBMCs. V is TRBV9 and J is TRBJ2-7; D is unresolved. This clonotype was sampled from a woman aged 40-49 years in good health. Some clones in this sample may be carry-over from other donors' samples. The CDR3 region has the DNA TGTGCCAGCAGCGTAGATATTCACTCCTCCTACGAGCAGTACTTC. Translating it yields CASSVDIHSSYEQYF.